The 32 T cell receptor beta chains reported below all come from one sample, sequenced in a study of shared clonotypes between healthy human individuals. Cells designated naive CD8 were CD45RO-negative and were positively selected for CCR7, with terminally differentiated effector memory CD45RA+ cells excluded. This table comes from immunoSEQ multiplex PCR, and its TCRdb copy is limited to in-frame clones, with some not included. The table has millions of clones, 90% to 95% seen once. Sequenced material: naive CD8+ T cells from PBMCs. These receptors originate from a man between 18 and 35 years old in good health. Some clones in this sample may be carry-over from other donors' samples.

V is TRBV7-7 and J is TRBJ2-2; D is uncertain. This CDR3 region has 14 residues. The germline V and J ends were trimmed by 5 bases and 4 bases, with 11 bases remaining between them. Germline values: CDR1 SSHAT, CDR2 FNYEAQ (reference sequence). The chain's CDR3 is CASSEPLRTGELFF. The CDR3 DNA sequence: TGTGCCAGCAGCGAACCACTCCGCACCGGGGAGCTGTTTTTT. Filled out from reference TRBV7-7 and TRBJ2-2, the complete variable domain reads GAGVSQSPRYKVTKRGQDVTLRCDPISSHATLYWYQQALGQGPEFLTYFNYEAQPDKSGLPSDRFSAERPEGSISTLTIQRTEQRDSAMYRCASSEPLRTGELFFGEGSRLTVL.

This chain joins TRBV7-9 and TRBJ2-3; 8 bases fit TRBD2. CDR1 is SEHNR, CDR2 FQNEAQ, per germline (reference sequence). The CDR3 loop spans 16 amino acids. V was clipped by 5 bases and J by 4 bases; unmatched bases: 11. The CDR3 DNA is TGTGCCAGCAGCCACCAGCGGGAGTGGGGAGCAGATACGCAGTATTTT. It yields the protein CASSHQREWGADTQYF. Based on the CDR3 plus reference TRBV7-9 and TRBJ2-3, the full variable domain is DTGVSQNPRHKITKRGQNVTFRCDPISEHNRLYWYRQTLGQGPEFLTYFQNEAQLEKSRLLSDRFSAERPKGSFSTLEIQRTEQGDSAMYLCASSHQREWGADTQYFGPGTRLTVL.

The chain is built from TRBV15 and TRBJ1-4; the match to TRBD1 covers 11 bases. The germline CDR1 and CDR2 sequences are LNHNV and YYDKDF (reference sequence). The CDR3 has 17 residues. Germline trimming cut 3 bases from V and 6 bases from J; bases unmatched to any gene: 9. The CDR3 sequence is CATSRHLDRGLDEKLFF. CDR3 bases: TGTGCCACCAGCAGGCACCTGGACAGGGGGCTGGATGAAAAACTGTTTTTT.

In regard to this clone: This sample also contains other DNA sequences that code for the same CDR3. The chain recombines TRBV5-1 with TRBJ2-1; the match to TRBD2 covers 9 bases. The CDR3 covers 16 residues. Germline loops: CDR1 SGHRS, CDR2 YFSETQ. Germline trimming cut 3 bases from V and 4 bases from J; bases unmatched to any gene: 8. CDR3 nucleotides: TGCGCCAGCAGCTGGGGCCTAGCGGGGTCGTACAATGAGCAGTTCTTC. Translation gives CASSWGLAGSYNEQFF.

This clone occurred once. CDR3 amino acids: CASSGTHRAPYEQYF. Written as DNA, the CDR3 is TGTGCCAGCTCCGGGACTCACCGCGCTCCCTACGAGCAGTACTTC. The chain joins TRBV2 to TRBJ2-7, with a weak D call TRBD2 (6 bases). The length of the CDR3 is 15 residues. CDR1 and CDR2 from the germline V gene are SNHLY and FYNNEI. Between the trimmed V and J ends, which lost 8 bases and 2 bases, there was a span of 19 bases.

A note on this clone: At one boundary the junction diverges from the germline segment, which might be a read error. CDR3 DNA: TGTGCCAGCAGTTACGTTCAACAAGGGACCCAGTACTTC. Residues: CASSYVQQGTQYF. The V gene is TRBV6-5, the J gene TRBJ2-5; D gene unclear. The CDR3 length is 13 residues. The germline V gene encodes CDR1 MNHEY and CDR2 SVGAGI.

The chain couples TRBV28 to TRBJ2-3; 7 bases map to TRBD1. The germline V gene encodes CDR1 MDHEN and CDR2 SYDVKM. After removal of 6 bases from V and 6 bases from J, the junction contained 12 bases not matched to a gene. The CDR3 has 15 residues. The CDR3 region is CASRLKLTGEDTQYF. In nucleotides, the CDR3 is TGTGCCAGCAGACTAAAACTAACAGGGGAGGATACGCAGTATTTT.

V and J are TRBV29-1 and TRBJ2-7; TRBD1 matches at 8 bases. J gave up 3 bases and V 6 bases, and 13 bases lay outside the gene matches. CDR3 length equals 15 residues. Looked up from germline, CDR1 is SQVTM and CDR2 is ANQGSEA. The CDR3 DNA follows: TGCAGCGTAGACCTGGGGACAGGAGTTCTCTACGAGCAGTACTTC. Translating gives CSVDLGTGVLYEQYF.

The genes are TRBV27 and TRBJ2-7, with TRBD1 matching 7 bases. This CDR3 comprises 13 residues. Germline values: CDR1 MNHEY, CDR2 SMNVEV (reference sequence). J was trimmed by 3 bases and V by 5 bases; bases with no gene match: 4. For the CDR3, the DNA is TGTGCCAGCAGTCCTTCAGGGGGCTACGAGCAGTACTTC. The encoded protein is CASSPSGGYEQYF.

V usage is TRBV7-8 and J usage is TRBJ2-2; 7 nucleotides align to TRBD2. Germline assignment: CDR1 SGHVS and CDR2 FQNEAQ. CDR3 length: 15 amino acids. With 2 bases clipped from V and 6 bases from J, the junction kept 6 bases outside the gene matches. The CDR3 DNA is TGTGCCAGCAGCTTAAGGGGCGGGAGATCCGGGGAGCTGTTTTTT. Its protein is CASSLRGGRSGELFF.

V gene TRBV2 combines with J gene TRBJ1-2; D may be TRBD1 (6 bases). This CDR3 has 14 amino acids. Germline CDR1 reads SNHLY; CDR2 reads FYNNEI. The V end was cut by 2 bases, the J end by 3 bases, with 10 bases between. The CDR3 DNA sequence: TGTGCCAGCAGTGAATCAGGGGTTGACTATGGCTACACCTTC. This codes for CASSESGVDYGYTF.

This clone was detected only once. This chain connects TRBV27 to TRBJ2-7; D might be TRBD2 (6 bases). From germline, CDR1 is MNHEY and CDR2 SMNVEV (reference sequence). Trimming cost V 1 base and J 2 bases, with 9 bases left between them. The CDR3 has 14 residues. CDR3 coding DNA: TGTGCCAGCAGTTTATGGGGGGTGCCCTACGAGCAGTACTTC. It is translated as CASSLWGVPYEQYF.

This chain connects TRBV9 to TRBJ1-1; D ambiguous. The CDR3 spans 12 residues. V was cut by 8 bases and J by 2 bases, with 10 bases left in between. Germline V gene sequence: CDR1 SGDLS, CDR2 YYNGEE. The CDR3 DNA reads as TGTGCCAGTGCCTGGCCTAACACTGAAGCTTTCTTT. It yields the protein CASAWPNTEAFF.

The chain is built from TRBV10-1 and TRBJ1-1; the match to TRBD1 covers 10 bases. This CDR3 comprises 12 residues. Trimming took 7 bases from V and 8 from J; bases not matched to a gene: 4. CDR1 is WNHNN and CDR2 is SYGVQD in the germline V gene (reference sequence). CDR3 sequence reads: CASNDRGQEAFF. The CDR3 region has the DNA TGCGCCAGCAACGACAGGGGGCAAGAAGCTTTCTTT.

This chain uses TRBV4-3 with TRBJ1-3, with no clear D. Germline V gives CDR1 LGHNA, CDR2 YSLEER. The CDR3 extends over 14 amino acids. V lost 4 bases and J 7 bases, leaving 14 bases between the germline ends. CDR3 in amino acids: CASSPSHLWNTIYF. For the CDR3, the DNA is TGCGCCAGCAGCCCCTCCCACTTGTGGAACACCATATATTTT.

Here the CDR3 DNA reads TGCGCCAGCAGCCAAAAGGAGACGGCGAGTAATGGCTACACCTTC. Encoded protein: CASSQKETASNGYTF. This rearrangement joins TRBV4-1 to TRBJ1-2; D gene ambiguous. The CDR3 contains 15 residues. The germline gives CDR1 MGHRA, CDR2 YSYEKL. Trimming left V 2 bases short and J 6 bases short, with 16 bases between.

The genes are TRBV10-3 and TRBJ1-2; no clear D gene. CDR1 is ENHRY and CDR2 is SYGVKD in the germline V gene. This CDR3 contains 15 residues. The germline V and J ends were trimmed by 6 bases and 13 bases, with 27 bases remaining between them. The CDR3 nucleotides read TGTGCCATCAGACACCCACCCCCAGGCCATGACACCGTCACCTTC. This codes for CAIRHPPPGHDTVTF.

The chain combines TRBV19 with TRBJ1-5; no reliable D call. Trimming took off 7 bases at V and 2 bases at J, with 18 bases between the two ends. Germline CDR1 reads LNHDA; CDR2 reads SQIVND (reference sequence). This CDR3 region has 16 residues. This CDR3 reads CASTRREESGNQPQHF. The CDR3 nucleotides read TGTGCCAGTACCCGGAGGGAGGAAAGTGGCAATCAGCCCCAGCATTTT.

The rearrangement uses TRBV13 and TRBJ2-7; 15 bases are a match to TRBD2. V trimming: 6 bases; J trimming: 4 bases; junction bases outside the gene matches: 25. CDR1 is PRHDT and CDR2 is FYEKMQ in the germline V gene (reference sequence). CDR3 length: 22 amino acids. In nucleotides, the CDR3 is TGTGCCAGCAGAAAGACAGGGACTAGCGGGGGGCCTGAGCGGCGGCCGCAATACGAGCAGTACTTC. Translating gives CASRKTGTSGGPERRPQYEQYF.

The chain is built from TRBV19 and TRBJ1-1, with a weak D call TRBD1 (5 bases). V lost 3 bases and J 1 base, leaving 12 bases between the germline ends. The CDR3 length is 15 residues. CDR1 LNHDA and CDR2 SQIVND come from the germline V gene (reference sequence). The CDR3: CASSIYRIANTEAFF. The DNA for the CDR3 is TGTGCCAGTAGTATCTACAGGATCGCGAACACTGAAGCTTTCTTT.

The genes are TRBV2 and TRBJ2-2; TRBD2 might be the D (6 bases). Per the germline V gene, CDR1 is SNHLY and CDR2 is FYNNEI. V was cut by 3 bases and J by 3 bases, with 14 bases left in between. The CDR3 has 16 residues. The CDR3 region is CASSEERVADTGELFF. CDR3 DNA: TGTGCCAGCAGTGAGGAGAGGGTAGCGGACACCGGGGAGCTGTTTTTT.

The CDR3 is CASSQSETQYF. The CDR3 bases are TGTGCCAGCAGCCAATCCGAGACCCAGTACTTC. This rearrangement joins TRBV7-2 to TRBJ2-5; D gene unclear. The CDR3 totals 11 residues. The V end lost 5 bases, the J end lost 5 bases, and 6 bases lay between the germline ends. In germline, CDR1 is SGHTA, CDR2 FQGNSA.

Details on this clone: The sample carries other DNA sequences with the same CDR3. The chain has TRBV27 and TRBJ1-5, with 9 bases lining up with TRBD1. V was clipped by 4 bases and J by 6 bases; unmatched bases: 4. Germline CDR1 is MNHEY and CDR2 is SMNVEV (reference sequence). CDR3 length: 14 residues. The CDR3 region has the DNA TGTGCCAGCAGTTATACAGGGGGCGGTCAGCCCCAGCATTTT. Its protein product is CASSYTGGGQPQHF.

The CDR3 region is CASSTTEGVPYNEQFF. DNA of the CDR3: TGTGCCAGCAGCACCACGGAGGGGGTCCCCTACAATGAGCAGTTCTTC. The chain recombines TRBV7-9 with TRBJ2-1; either TRBD1 or TRBD2 may fit D (6 bases each). V was cut by 5 bases and J by 2 bases, with 16 bases left in between. Germline-derived CDR1 and CDR2 are SEHNR and FQNEAQ (reference sequence). The CDR3 has 16 amino acids. Variable domain in full (rest from reference TRBV7-9 and TRBJ2-1): DTGVSQNPRHKITKRGQNVTFRCDPISEHNRLYWYRQTLGQGPEFLTYFQNEAQLEKSRLLSDRFSAERPKGSFSTLEIQRTEQGDSAMYLCASSTTEGVPYNEQFFGPGTRLTVL.

The V gene is TRBV19, the J gene TRBJ2-1; D not certain. Per the germline V gene, CDR1 is LNHDA and CDR2 is SQIVND (reference sequence). The CDR3 runs to 13 residues. V gave up 1 base and J gave up 6 bases, with 7 bases separating them. As DNA, the CDR3 is TGTGCCAGTAGTATAGGACTGAGCAATGAGCAGTTCTTC. Amino acid sequence: CASSIGLSNEQFF.

The rearrangement joins TRBV28 to TRBJ2-7, with TRBD2 matching 15 bases. The CDR3 runs to 17 residues. Losses at the gene ends were 6 bases for V and 4 bases for J; bases not matched to a gene: 10. Per germline, CDR1 MDHEN and CDR2 SYDVKM. This CDR3 is CASRLIPGTSGRYEQYF. The CDR3 DNA reads TGTGCCAGCAGACTAATTCCCGGGACTAGCGGGAGGTACGAGCAGTACTTC. The full variable domain, with the rest looked up from reference TRBV28 and TRBJ2-7, is DVKVTQSSRYLVKRTGEKVFLECVQDMDHENMFWYRQDPGLGLRLIYFSYDVKMKEKGDIPEGYSVSREKKERFSLILESASTNQTSMYLCASRLIPGTSGRYEQYFGPGTRLTVT.

This chain joins TRBV6-5 and TRBJ1-4; no clear D. The CDR3 extends over 15 amino acids. CDR1 is MNHEY and CDR2 is SVGAGI in the germline V gene. Trimming took off 0 bases at V and 4 bases at J, with 9 bases between the two ends. CDR3 region: CASSYSDGLNEKLFF. The DNA of the CDR3 is TGTGCCAGCAGTTACTCGGACGGGCTTAATGAAAAACTGTTTTTT.

The rearrangement links TRBV4-3 to TRBJ2-1, with TRBD2 matching 9 bases. V shed 1 base and J 2 bases; nucleotides not matched to a gene: 3. Germline V gene sequence: CDR1 LGHNA, CDR2 YSLEER. The CDR3 runs to 16 residues. The CDR3 DNA reads as TGCGCCAGCAGCCAAGGGCTAGCGGGACCCTACAATGAGCAGTTCTTC. Its translation is CASSQGLAGPYNEQFF.

V and J are TRBV2 and TRBJ1-4, with no clear D. Trimming left V 8 bases short and J 0 bases short, with 22 bases between. From germline, CDR1 is SNHLY and CDR2 FYNNEI. This CDR3 has 18 residues. CDR3 loop: CASLVSGLPSTTNEKLFF. The CDR3 bases are TGTGCCAGCCTTGTTAGCGGGTTACCGAGCACAACTAATGAAAAACTGTTTTTT.

The V and J genes are TRBV25-1 and TRBJ1-2; TRBD1 aligns across 9 bases. The V and J ends lost 6 bases and 3 bases, in that order; junction bases with no gene match: 5. CDR1 and CDR2 (germline): MGHDK, SYGVNS. CDR3 length equals 14 residues. In DNA, the CDR3 is TGTGCCAGCAGCCTGACAGGGGGGGACTATGGCTACACCTTC. The encoded protein is CASSLTGGDYGYTF.

In this sample, this clone turned up once. The sample has other DNA sequences that encode this CDR3 too. The chain has TRBV19 and TRBJ2-2, with no clear D. The CDR3 spans 12 residues. V was cut by 3 bases and J by 6 bases, with 5 bases left in between. Germline loops: CDR1 LNHDA, CDR2 SQIVND (reference sequence). The DNA for the CDR3 is TGTGCCAGTAGTATTTCTGCCGGGGAGCTGTTTTTT. Its protein is CASSISAGELFF.

V gene TRBV15 combines with J gene TRBJ1-4; D might be TRBD1 (5 bases). Germline CDR1 LNHNV, CDR2 YYDKDF (reference sequence). This CDR3 comprises 15 residues. Trimming took 3 bases from V and 8 from J, leaving 16 bases between them. The CDR3: CATSRGGVSLEKLFF. The DNA for the CDR3 is TGTGCCACCAGCAGGGGGGGGGTTTCTTTAGAAAAACTGTTTTTT.